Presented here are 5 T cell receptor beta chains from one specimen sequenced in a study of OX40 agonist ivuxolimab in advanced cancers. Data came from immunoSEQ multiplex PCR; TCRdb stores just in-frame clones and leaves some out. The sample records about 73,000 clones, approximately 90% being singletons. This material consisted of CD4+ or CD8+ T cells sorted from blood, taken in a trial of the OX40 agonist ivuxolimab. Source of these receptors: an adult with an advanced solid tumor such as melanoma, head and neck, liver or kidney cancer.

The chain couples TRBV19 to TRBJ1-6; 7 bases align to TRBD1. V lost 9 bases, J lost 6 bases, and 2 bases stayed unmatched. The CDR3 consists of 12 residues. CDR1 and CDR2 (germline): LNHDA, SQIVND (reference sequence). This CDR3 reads CASGTANSPLHF. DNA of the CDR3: TGTGCCAGCGGGACAGCTAATTCACCCCTCCACTTT. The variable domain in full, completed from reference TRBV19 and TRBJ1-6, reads DGGITQSPKYLFRKEGQNVTLSCEQNLNHDAMYWYRQDPGQGLRLIYYSQIVNDFQKGDIAEGYSVSREKKESFPLTVTSAQKNPTAFYLCASGTANSPLHFGNGTRLTVT.

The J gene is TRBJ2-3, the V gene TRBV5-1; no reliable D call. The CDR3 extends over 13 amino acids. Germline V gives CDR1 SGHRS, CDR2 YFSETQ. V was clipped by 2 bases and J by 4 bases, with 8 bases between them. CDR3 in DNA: TGCGCCAGCAGCTTCTCTAGGGCAGATACGCAGTATTTT. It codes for CASSFSRADTQYF. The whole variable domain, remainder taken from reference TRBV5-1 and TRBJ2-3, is KAGVTQTPRYLIKTRGQQVTLSCSPISGHRSVSWYQQTPGQGLQFLFEYFSETQRNKGNFPGRFSGRQFSNSRSEMNVSTLELGDSALYLCASSFSRADTQYFGPGTRLTVL.

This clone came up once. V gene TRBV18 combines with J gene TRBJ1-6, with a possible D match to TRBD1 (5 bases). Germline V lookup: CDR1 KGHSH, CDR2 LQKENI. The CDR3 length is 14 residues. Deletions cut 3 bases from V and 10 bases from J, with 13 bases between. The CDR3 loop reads CASSPTPQGSPLHF. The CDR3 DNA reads TGTGCCAGCTCACCTACCCCCCAGGGATCACCCCTCCACTTT. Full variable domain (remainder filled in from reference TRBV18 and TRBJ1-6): NAGVMQNPRHLVRRRGQEARLRCSPMKGHSHVYWYRQLPEEGLKFMVYLQKENIIDESGMPKERFSAEFPKEGPSILRIQQVVRGDSAAYFCASSPTPQGSPLHFGNGTRLTVT.

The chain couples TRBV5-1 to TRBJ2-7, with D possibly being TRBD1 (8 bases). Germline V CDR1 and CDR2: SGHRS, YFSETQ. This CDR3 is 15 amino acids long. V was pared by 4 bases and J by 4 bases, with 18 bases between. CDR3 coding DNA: TGCGCCAGCAGCAGATCACAGGGGGAGGGATACGAGCAGTACTTC. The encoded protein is CASSRSQGEGYEQYF.

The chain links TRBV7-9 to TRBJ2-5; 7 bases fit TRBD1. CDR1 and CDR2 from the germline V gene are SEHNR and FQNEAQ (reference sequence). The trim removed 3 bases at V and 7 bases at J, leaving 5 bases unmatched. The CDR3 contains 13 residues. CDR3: CASSFTGVATQYF. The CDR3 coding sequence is TGTGCCAGCAGCTTTACAGGGGTCGCGACCCAGTACTTC.